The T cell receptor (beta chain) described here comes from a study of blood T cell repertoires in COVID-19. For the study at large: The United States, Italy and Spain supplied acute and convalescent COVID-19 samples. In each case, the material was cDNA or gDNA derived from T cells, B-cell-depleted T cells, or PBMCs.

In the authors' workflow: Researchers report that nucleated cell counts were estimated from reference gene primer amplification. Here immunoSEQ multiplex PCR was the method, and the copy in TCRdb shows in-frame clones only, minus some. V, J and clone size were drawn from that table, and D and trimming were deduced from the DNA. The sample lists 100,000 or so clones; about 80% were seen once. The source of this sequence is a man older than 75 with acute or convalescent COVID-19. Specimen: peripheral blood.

In nucleotides, the CDR3 is TGTGCCAGCAGCACGGGACAGCGGAGTCATCAGCCCCAGCATTTT. This gives the protein CASSTGQRSHQPQHF. V usage is TRBV6-2 or TRBV6-3 and J usage is TRBJ1-5; TRBD1 aligns across 7 bases. The CDR3 has 15 residues. With V trimmed by 6 bases and J by 5 bases, 10 bases remained unmatched. Germline V CDR1 and CDR2: MNHEY, SVGEGT.